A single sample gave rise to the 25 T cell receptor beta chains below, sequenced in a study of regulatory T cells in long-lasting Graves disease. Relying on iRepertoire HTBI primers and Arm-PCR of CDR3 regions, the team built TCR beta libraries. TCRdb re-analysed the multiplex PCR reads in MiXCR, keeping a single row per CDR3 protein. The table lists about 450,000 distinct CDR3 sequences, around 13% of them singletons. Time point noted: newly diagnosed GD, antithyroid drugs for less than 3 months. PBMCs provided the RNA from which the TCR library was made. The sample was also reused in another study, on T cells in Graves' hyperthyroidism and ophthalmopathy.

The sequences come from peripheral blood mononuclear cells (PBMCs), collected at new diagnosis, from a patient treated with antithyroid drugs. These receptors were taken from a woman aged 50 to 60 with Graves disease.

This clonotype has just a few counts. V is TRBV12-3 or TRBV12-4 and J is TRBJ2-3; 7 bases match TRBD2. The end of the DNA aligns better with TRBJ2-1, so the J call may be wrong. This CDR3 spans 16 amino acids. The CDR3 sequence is CASSLGFLGGNSEQFF. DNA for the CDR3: TGTGCCAGCAGTTTAGGATTCTTGGGGGGGAACAGTGAGCAGTTCTTC.

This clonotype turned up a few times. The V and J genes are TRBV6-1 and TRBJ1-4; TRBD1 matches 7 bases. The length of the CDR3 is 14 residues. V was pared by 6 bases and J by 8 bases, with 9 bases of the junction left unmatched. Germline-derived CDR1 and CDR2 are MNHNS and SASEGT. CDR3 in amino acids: CASSLKQGREKLFF. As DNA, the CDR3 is TGTGCCAGCAGCCTTAAACAGGGGCGGGAAAAACTGTTTTTT.

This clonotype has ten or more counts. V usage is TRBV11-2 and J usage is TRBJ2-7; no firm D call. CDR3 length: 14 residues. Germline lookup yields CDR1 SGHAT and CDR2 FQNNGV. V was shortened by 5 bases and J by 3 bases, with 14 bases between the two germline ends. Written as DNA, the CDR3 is TGTGCCAGCAGCGGAGACGGGCAGTTCTACGAGCAGTACTTC. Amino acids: CASSGDGQFYEQYF.

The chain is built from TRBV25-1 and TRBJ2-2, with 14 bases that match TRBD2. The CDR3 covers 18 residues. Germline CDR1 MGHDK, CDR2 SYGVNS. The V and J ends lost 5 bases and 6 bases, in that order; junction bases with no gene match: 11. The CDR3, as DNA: TGTGCCAGCAGTCTGACTAGCGGGAGGGCCGGATCTCCCGGGGAGCTGTTTTTT. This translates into CASSLTSGRAGSPGELFF. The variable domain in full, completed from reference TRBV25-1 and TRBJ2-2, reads EADIYQTPRYLVIGTGKKITLECSQTMGHDKMYWYQQDPGMELHLIHYSYGVNSTEKGDLSSESTVSRIRTEHFPLTLESARPSHTSQYLCASSLTSGRAGSPGELFFGEGSRLTVL.

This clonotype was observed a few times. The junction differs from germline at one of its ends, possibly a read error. The CDR3 bases are TGTGCCAGCAGTGGAGGGGCGGGTTCCTTC. Translation: CASSGGAGSF. The chain is built from TRBV6-1 and TRBJ2-7; D is tentatively TRBD1 or TRBD2 (5 bases each). Germline V gives CDR1 MNHNS, CDR2 SASEGT. This CDR3 spans 10 amino acids.

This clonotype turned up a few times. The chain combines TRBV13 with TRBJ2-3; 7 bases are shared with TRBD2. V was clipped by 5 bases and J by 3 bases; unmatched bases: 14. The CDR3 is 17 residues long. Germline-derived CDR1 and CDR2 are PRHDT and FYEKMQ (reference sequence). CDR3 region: CASSNPGAGVSTDTQYF. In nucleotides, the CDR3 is TGTGCCAGCAGCAACCCGGGTGCGGGGGTCTCAACAGATACGCAGTATTTT.

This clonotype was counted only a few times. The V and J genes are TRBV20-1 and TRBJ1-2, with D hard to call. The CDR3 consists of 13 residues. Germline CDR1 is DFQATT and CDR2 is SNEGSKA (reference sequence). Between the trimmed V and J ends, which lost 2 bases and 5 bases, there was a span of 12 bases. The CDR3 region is CSARIPLEYGYTF. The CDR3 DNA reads TGCAGTGCTAGAATTCCTCTCGAGTATGGCTACACCTTC.

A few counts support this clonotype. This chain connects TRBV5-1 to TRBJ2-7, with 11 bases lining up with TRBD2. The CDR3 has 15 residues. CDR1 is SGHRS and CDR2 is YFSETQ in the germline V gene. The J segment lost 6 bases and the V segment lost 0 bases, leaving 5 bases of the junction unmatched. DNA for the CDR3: TGCGCCAGCAGCTTGGATGGACTAGCGGGTCGCGAGCAGTACTTC. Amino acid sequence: CASSLDGLAGREQYF.

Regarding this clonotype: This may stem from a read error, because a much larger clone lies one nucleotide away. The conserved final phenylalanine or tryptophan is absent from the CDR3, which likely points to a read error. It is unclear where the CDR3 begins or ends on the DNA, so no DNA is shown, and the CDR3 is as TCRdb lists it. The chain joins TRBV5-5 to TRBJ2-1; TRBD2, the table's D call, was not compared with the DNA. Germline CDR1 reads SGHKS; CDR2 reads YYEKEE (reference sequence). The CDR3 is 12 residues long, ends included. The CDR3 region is CASSFPQDRQYL.

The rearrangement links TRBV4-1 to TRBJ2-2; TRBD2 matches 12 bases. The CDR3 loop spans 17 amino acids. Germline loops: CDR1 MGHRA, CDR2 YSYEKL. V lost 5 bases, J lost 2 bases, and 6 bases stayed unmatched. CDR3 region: CASSFGTSGSNTGELFF. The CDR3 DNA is TGCGCCAGCAGCTTCGGGACTAGCGGGTCAAACACCGGGGAGCTGTTTTTT.

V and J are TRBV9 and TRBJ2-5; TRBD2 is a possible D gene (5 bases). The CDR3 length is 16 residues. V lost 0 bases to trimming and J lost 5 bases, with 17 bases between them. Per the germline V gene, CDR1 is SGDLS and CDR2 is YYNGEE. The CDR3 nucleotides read TGTGCCAGCAGCGTAGGCGCGGCGGGTGTTCAGGAGACCCAGTACTTC. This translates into CASSVGAAGVQETQYF. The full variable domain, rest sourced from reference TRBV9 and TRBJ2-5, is DSGVTQTPKHLITATGQRVTLRCSPRSGDLSVYWYQQSLDQGLQFLIQYYNGEERAKGNILERFSAQQFPDLHSELNLSSLELGDSALYFCASSVGAAGVQETQYFGPGTRLLVL.

DNA for the CDR3: TGTGCCAGCAGCCCACTAGCGGGAAGGCTAGGGGGGAAGTTCTTC. It translates to CASSPLAGRLGGKFF. The J gene is TRBJ2-1, the V gene TRBV6-2 or TRBV6-3; TRBD2 aligns across 10 bases. The CDR3 loop spans 15 amino acids. V lost 6 bases to trimming and J lost 14 bases; unmatched junction nucleotides: 16. Germline CDR1 and CDR2: MNHEY and SVGEGT.

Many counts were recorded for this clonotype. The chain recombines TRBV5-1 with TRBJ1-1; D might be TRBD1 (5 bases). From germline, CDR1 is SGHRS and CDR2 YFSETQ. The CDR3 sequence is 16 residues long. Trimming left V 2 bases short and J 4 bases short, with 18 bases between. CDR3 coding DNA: TGCGCCAGCAGCTTCTCCGTGGGGCCCAGCGGCACTGAAGCTTTCTTT. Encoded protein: CASSFSVGPSGTEAFF.

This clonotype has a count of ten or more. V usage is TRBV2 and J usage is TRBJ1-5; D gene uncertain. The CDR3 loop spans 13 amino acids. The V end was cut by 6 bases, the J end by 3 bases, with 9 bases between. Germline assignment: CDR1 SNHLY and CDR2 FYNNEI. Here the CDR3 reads CASRNSNNQPQHF. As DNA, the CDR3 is TGTGCCAGCAGGAACAGCAACAATCAGCCCCAGCATTTT.

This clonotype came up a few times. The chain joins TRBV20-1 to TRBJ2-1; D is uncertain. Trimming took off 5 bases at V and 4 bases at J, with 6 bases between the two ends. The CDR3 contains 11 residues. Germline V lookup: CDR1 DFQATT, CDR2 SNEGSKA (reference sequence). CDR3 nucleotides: TGCAGTGCTCGACAATACAATGAGCAGTTCTTC. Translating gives CSARQYNEQFF.

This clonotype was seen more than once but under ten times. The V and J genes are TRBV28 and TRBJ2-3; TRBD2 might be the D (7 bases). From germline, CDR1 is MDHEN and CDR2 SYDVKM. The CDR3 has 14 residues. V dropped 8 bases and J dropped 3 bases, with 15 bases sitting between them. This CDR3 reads CASEGGGSTDTQYF. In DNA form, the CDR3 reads TGTGCCAGCGAGGGGGGGGGGTCTACAGATACGCAGTATTTT.

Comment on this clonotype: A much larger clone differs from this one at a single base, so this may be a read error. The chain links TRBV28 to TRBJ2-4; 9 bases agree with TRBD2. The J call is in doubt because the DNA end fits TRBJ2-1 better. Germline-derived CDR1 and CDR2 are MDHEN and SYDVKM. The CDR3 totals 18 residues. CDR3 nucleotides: TGTGCCAGCGGTTTACCGGTTAGGCGGGAGGGCCCTTTTGATGAGCAGTTCTTC. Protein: CASGLPVRREGPFDEQFF.

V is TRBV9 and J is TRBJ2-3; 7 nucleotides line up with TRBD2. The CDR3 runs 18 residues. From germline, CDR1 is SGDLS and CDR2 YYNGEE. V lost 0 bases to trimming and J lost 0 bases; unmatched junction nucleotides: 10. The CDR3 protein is CASSVEGLAETSTDTQYF. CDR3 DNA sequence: TGTGCCAGCAGCGTAGAGGGGCTAGCGGAAACTAGCACAGATACGCAGTATTTT.

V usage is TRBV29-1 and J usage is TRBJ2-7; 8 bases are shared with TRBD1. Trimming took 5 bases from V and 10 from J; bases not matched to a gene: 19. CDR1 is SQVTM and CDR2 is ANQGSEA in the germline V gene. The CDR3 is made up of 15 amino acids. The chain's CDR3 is CSVTGTGAKVRIQYF. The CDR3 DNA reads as TGCAGCGTTACGGGGACAGGAGCCAAAGTACGTATCCAGTACTTC.

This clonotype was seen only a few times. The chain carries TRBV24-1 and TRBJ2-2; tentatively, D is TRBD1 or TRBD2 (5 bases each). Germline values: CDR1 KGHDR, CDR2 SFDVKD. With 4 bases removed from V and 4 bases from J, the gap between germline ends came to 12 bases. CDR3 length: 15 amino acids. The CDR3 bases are TGTGCCACCAGTGACATGAGAGGGACCACCGGGGAGCTGTTTTTT. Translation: CATSDMRGTTGELFF.

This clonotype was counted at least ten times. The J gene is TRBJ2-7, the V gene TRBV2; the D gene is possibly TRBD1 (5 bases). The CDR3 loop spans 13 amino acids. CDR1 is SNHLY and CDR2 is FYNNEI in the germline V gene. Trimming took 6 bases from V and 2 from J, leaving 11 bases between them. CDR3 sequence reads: CASRETEAYEQYF. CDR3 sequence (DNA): TGTGCCAGCAGGGAGACAGAAGCCTACGAGCAGTACTTC. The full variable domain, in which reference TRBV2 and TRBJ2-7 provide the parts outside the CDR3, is EPEVTQTPSHQVTQMGQEVILRCVPISNHLYFYWYRQILGQKVEFLVSFYNNEISEKSEIFDDQFSVERPDGSNFTLKIRSTKLEDSAMYFCASRETEAYEQYFGPGTRLTVT.

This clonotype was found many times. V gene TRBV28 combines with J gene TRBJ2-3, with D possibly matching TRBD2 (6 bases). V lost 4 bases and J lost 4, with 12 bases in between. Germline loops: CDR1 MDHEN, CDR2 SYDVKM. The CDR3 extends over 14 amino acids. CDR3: CASSSPGVSDTQYF. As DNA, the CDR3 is TGTGCCAGCAGTTCTCCGGGAGTATCAGATACGCAGTATTTT.

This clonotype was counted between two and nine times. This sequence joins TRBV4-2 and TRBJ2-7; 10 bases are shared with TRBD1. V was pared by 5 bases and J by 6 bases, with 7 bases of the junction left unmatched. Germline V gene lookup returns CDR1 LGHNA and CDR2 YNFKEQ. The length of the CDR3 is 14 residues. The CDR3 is CASSTGTGDREQYF. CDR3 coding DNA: TGTGCCAGCAGCACCGGGACAGGGGATCGCGAGCAGTACTTC.

CDR3 sequence reads: CASSAWTSGRVEEQYF. In DNA, the CDR3 is TGTGCCAGCAGCGCGTGGACTAGCGGGAGGGTTGAAGAGCAGTACTTC. The chain links TRBV7-9 to TRBJ2-7; 15 bases align to TRBD2. The CDR3 is 16 amino acids. Trimming removed 5 bases from V and 7 bases from J; junction bases left unmatched: 9. CDR1 SEHNR and CDR2 FQNEAQ come from the germline V gene (reference sequence). Using reference TRBV7-9 and TRBJ2-7 for the parts outside the CDR3, the full variable domain is DTGVSQNPRHKITKRGQNVTFRCDPISEHNRLYWYRQTLGQGPEFLTYFQNEAQLEKSRLLSDRFSAERPKGSFSTLEIQRTEQGDSAMYLCASSAWTSGRVEEQYFGPGTRLTVT.

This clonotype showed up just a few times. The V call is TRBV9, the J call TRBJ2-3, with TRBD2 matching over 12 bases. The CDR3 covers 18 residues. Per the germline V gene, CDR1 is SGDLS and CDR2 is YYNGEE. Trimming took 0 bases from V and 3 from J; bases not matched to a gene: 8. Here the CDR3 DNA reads TGTGCCAGCAGCGTAGCCCCTAGCGGGAGGGCGGGAACAGATACGCAGTATTTT. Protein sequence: CASSVAPSGRAGTDTQYF.